This passage covers 25 T cell receptor beta chains from one sample sequenced in a study of blood T cell repertoires in COVID-19. Here immunoSEQ multiplex PCR was the method, and the copy in TCRdb shows in-frame clones only, minus some. The table lists roughly 210,000 clones, over 75% of them singletons. The specimen sequenced was PBMCs or T cells enriched from blood (not recorded which). The receptors derive from a man aged 25 to 40 in a cohort exposed to, infected with or recovered from COVID-19 (not recorded which).

The chain has TRBV18 and TRBJ1-1; D might be TRBD1 (5 bases). V lost 2 bases and J 7 bases, leaving 11 bases between the germline ends. Germline-derived CDR1 and CDR2 are KGHSH and LQKENI. The CDR3 runs 13 residues. The CDR3 DNA reads as TGTGCCAGCTCACCATCGGGGGAAGTTGAAGCTTTCTTT. It is translated as CASSPSGEVEAFF.

V gene TRBV7-3 combines with J gene TRBJ2-2, with D unclear. Germline V lookup: CDR1 SGHTA, CDR2 FQGTGA. Trimming stripped 5 bases from V and 3 bases from J, with 4 bases between. CDR3 length equals 12 residues. The CDR3 DNA follows: TGTGCCAGCAGCCCTGACACCGGGGAGCTGTTTTTT. Encoded protein: CASSPDTGELFF. Variable domain in full (rest from reference TRBV7-3 and TRBJ2-2): GAGVSQTPSNKVTEKGKYVELRCDPISGHTALYWYRQSLGQGPEFLIYFQGTGAADDSGLPNDRFFAVRPEGSVSTLKIQRTERGDSAVYLCASSPDTGELFFGEGSRLTVL.

This chain uses TRBV6-5 with TRBJ2-7; TRBD1 is a possible D gene (6 bases). Germline V gives CDR1 MNHEY, CDR2 SVGAGI. This CDR3 contains 15 residues. V lost 6 bases to trimming and J lost 1 base, with 16 bases between them. Here the CDR3 DNA reads TGTGCCAGCAGCCTTGGGGGCGTATCTTCCTACGAGCAGTACTTC. This translates into CASSLGGVSSYEQYF.

The chain joins TRBV4-2 to TRBJ1-2; no reliable D call. CDR1 LGHNA and CDR2 YNFKEQ come from the germline V gene. Deletions cut 0 bases from V and 10 bases from J, with 15 bases between. The CDR3 sequence is 14 residues long. The CDR3 spells CASSQDSGLPNYTF. The CDR3 bases are TGTGCCAGCAGCCAAGATTCCGGACTCCCTAACTACACCTTC.

The chain employs TRBV19 and TRBJ1-2; D gene uncertain. This CDR3 is built from 15 residues. Germline V gene sequence: CDR1 LNHDA, CDR2 SQIVND (reference sequence). Trimming removed 1 base at V and 4 bases at J, with 13 bases between. The CDR3 bases are TGTGCCAGTAGTATAGGAGGCCGGCAGAGCTATGGCTACACCTTC. It codes for CASSIGGRQSYGYTF.

The chain employs TRBV10-2 and TRBJ1-2, with D uncertain. The CDR3 has 14 residues. CDR1 WSHSY and CDR2 SAAADI come from the germline V gene. Deletions cut 0 bases from V and 5 bases from J, with 10 bases between. CDR3 region: CASSESLQLYGYTF. The CDR3 DNA reads as TGCGCCAGCAGTGAGTCCTTGCAGTTATATGGCTACACCTTC.

The genes are TRBV11-2 and TRBJ2-2, with D possibly being TRBD2 (5 bases). The germline gives CDR1 SGHAT, CDR2 FQNNGV. Trimming left V 5 bases short and J 4 bases short, with 14 bases between. The CDR3 is made up of 15 amino acids. DNA of the CDR3: TGTGCCAGCAGCGGAAGGGTGGGGAGCACCGGGGAGCTGTTTTTT. This codes for CASSGRVGSTGELFF.

The rearrangement uses TRBV7-2 and TRBJ1-6; possibly TRBD1 for D (6 bases). The germline V gene encodes CDR1 SGHTA and CDR2 FQGNSA. Trimming left V 1 base short and J 7 bases short, with 11 bases between. The CDR3 spans 15 residues. Here the CDR3 DNA reads TGTGCCAGCAGCTTAGTTTCAGGGGCGAATTCACCCCTCCACTTT. Protein: CASSLVSGANSPLHF.

CDR3 amino acids: CASSVDAGLPQHF. As DNA, the CDR3 is TGTGCCAGCAGCGTAGATGCGGGACTGCCCCAGCATTTT. The gene calls are TRBV9 and TRBJ1-5; maybe TRBD1 (5 bases). V was cut by 0 bases and J by 9 bases, with 10 bases left in between. Germline CDR1 reads SGDLS; CDR2 reads YYNGEE. The CDR3 length is 13 residues.

The CDR3 region has the DNA TGTGCCAGCTCCCTGACAGGGAGCTCCTATAATTCACCCCTCCACTTT. Translation: CASSLTGSSYNSPLHF. J is TRBJ1-6 and V is TRBV18, with 7 bases that match TRBD1. CDR3 length equals 16 residues. Germline V lookup: CDR1 KGHSH, CDR2 LQKENI. The trim removed 6 bases at V and 0 bases at J, leaving 5 bases unmatched.

This clone was seen a single time. The sample has other DNA sequences that encode this CDR3 too. The chain joins TRBV7-2 to TRBJ2-5, with 8 bases aligning to TRBD2. Germline trimming cut 1 base from V and 2 bases from J; bases unmatched to any gene: 0. This CDR3 contains 14 residues. Germline V lookup: CDR1 SGHTA, CDR2 FQGNSA. CDR3 region: CASSLGGGQETQYF. The CDR3 coding sequence is TGTGCCAGCAGCTTAGGCGGGGGGCAAGAGACCCAGTACTTC. The full variable domain, its missing parts supplied by reference TRBV7-2 and TRBJ2-5, is GAGVSQSPSNKVTEKGKDVELRCDPISGHTALYWYRQSLGQGLEFLIYFQGNSAPDKSGLPSDRFSAERTGGSVSTLTIQRTQQEDSAVYLCASSLGGGQETQYFGPGTRLLVL.

The CDR3 protein is CASSQGLAGSTGELFF. The CDR3 nucleotides read TGTGCCAGCAGCCAAGGACTAGCGGGGTCAACCGGGGAGCTGTTTTTT. The chain joins TRBV3-1 (or the pseudogene TRBV3-2) to TRBJ2-2, with 11 bases fitting TRBD2. The CDR3 has 16 residues. With 1 base clipped from V and 5 bases from J, the junction kept 3 bases outside the gene matches. Germline V gives CDR1 LGHDT, CDR2 YNNKEL (reference sequence).

V usage is TRBV24-1 and J usage is TRBJ2-1; 8 positions agree with TRBD2. J was trimmed by 2 bases and V by 5 bases; bases with no gene match: 1. This CDR3 region has 14 residues. Germline lookup yields CDR1 KGHDR and CDR2 SFDVKD. The CDR3 DNA sequence: TGTGCCACCAGTGGGCGGGAGGCCTACAATGAGCAGTTCTTC. It translates to CATSGREAYNEQFF.

The chain carries TRBV6-1 and TRBJ1-2; D is possibly TRBD1 (6 bases). Between the trimmed V and J ends, which lost 1 base and 8 bases, there was a span of 14 bases. The CDR3 totals 14 residues. Germline CDR1 and CDR2: MNHNS and SASEGT. CDR3 sequence reads: CASSEGVRGSGYTF. The CDR3 region has the DNA TGTGCCAGCAGTGAAGGTGTAAGGGGGTCAGGCTACACCTTC.

The chain combines TRBV28 with TRBJ2-5; 13 positions match TRBD2. The CDR3 spans 17 residues. Germline V gene lookup returns CDR1 MDHEN and CDR2 SYDVKM. V shed 5 bases, J shed 6 bases, and the junction held 12 bases outside the gene matches. The CDR3 sequence is CASSPGTSGVDGKTQYF. CDR3 coding DNA: TGTGCCAGCAGTCCTGGGACTAGCGGGGTCGACGGAAAGACCCAGTACTTC.

This chain links TRBV7-3 with TRBJ2-3, with 8 bases matching TRBD2. CDR3 length: 14 amino acids. Germline V gene lookup returns CDR1 SGHTA and CDR2 FQGTGA. After removal of 5 bases from V and 0 bases from J, the junction contained 1 base not matched to a gene. CDR3 sequence reads: CASSPSGSTDTQYF. CDR3 bases: TGTGCCAGCAGCCCTAGCGGGAGCACAGATACGCAGTATTTT.

The chain joins TRBV7-9 to TRBJ1-2, with 10 bases identical to TRBD1. Germline-derived CDR1 and CDR2 are SEHNR and FQNEAQ (reference sequence). Unmatched junction bases numbered 6, after V lost 4 bases and J lost 4 bases. This CDR3 is 15 amino acids long. The CDR3 loop reads CASSSWTGGSYGYTF. The CDR3, as DNA: TGTGCCAGCAGCTCCTGGACAGGGGGAAGCTATGGCTACACCTTC.

This clone was recorded once. The rearrangement joins TRBV5-8 to TRBJ2-3, with unresolved D. Germline values: CDR1 SGHTS, CDR2 YDEGEE. V lost 1 base, J lost 0 bases, and 15 bases lay in between. This CDR3 spans 17 amino acids. The CDR3 sequence: CASSLHSKRLSTDTQYF. The CDR3, as DNA: TGTGCCAGCAGCTTGCATAGCAAGCGCCTGAGCACAGATACGCAGTATTTT.

The J gene is TRBJ1-5, the V gene TRBV29-1; a weak D match, TRBD1 (6 bases). Germline assignment: CDR1 SQVTM and CDR2 ANQGSEA. The CDR3 totals 14 residues. With 5 bases removed from V and 0 bases from J, the gap between germline ends came to 11 bases. The CDR3 coding sequence is TGCAGCGTTAAGGACAGTAATAGCAATCAGCCCCAGCATTTT. It is translated as CSVKDSNSNQPQHF.

This clone showed up just a few times. The chain has TRBV15 and TRBJ2-1; maybe TRBD2 (6 bases). This CDR3 contains 16 residues. Trimming pared 4 bases from V and 5 bases from J, leaving 18 bases between. The germline gives CDR1 LNHNV, CDR2 YYDKDF (reference sequence). The CDR3 nucleotides are TGTGCCACCAGCAAATTAGGGCAGGGAGGCCACAATGAGCAGTTCTTC. This codes for CATSKLGQGGHNEQFF.

The chain has TRBV27 and TRBJ2-7; D may be TRBD2 (6 bases). CDR3 length equals 14 residues. CDR1 is MNHEY and CDR2 is SMNVEV in the germline V gene (reference sequence). Deletions cut 3 bases from V and 0 bases from J, with 9 bases between. The CDR3 sequence is CASSFVADSYEQYF. The DNA of the CDR3 is TGTGCCAGCAGTTTTGTAGCGGACTCCTACGAGCAGTACTTC.

This clone was observed a handful of times. This rearrangement joins TRBV2 to TRBJ2-3; tentative D call: TRBD2 (5 bases). Germline V gene data show CDR1 as SNHLY and CDR2 as FYNNEI. V lost 6 bases, J lost 4 bases, and 8 bases lay in between. This CDR3 is 12 amino acids long. CDR3: CASSEGSDTQYF. The DNA for the CDR3 is TGTGCCAGCAGCGAGGGATCAGATACGCAGTATTTT.

The chain has TRBV7-8 and TRBJ2-2, with 10 nucleotides matching TRBD1. Germline CDR1 and CDR2: SGHVS and FQNEAQ. The CDR3 is 15 residues long. The V and J ends lost 6 bases and 6 bases, in that order; junction bases with no gene match: 7. CDR3 sequence reads: CASRRQGADAGELFF. The CDR3 DNA follows: TGTGCCAGCAGGCGACAGGGGGCGGATGCCGGGGAGCTGTTTTTT. The whole variable domain, filled in from reference TRBV7-8 and TRBJ2-2, reads GAGVSQSPRYKVAKRGQDVALRCDPISGHVSLFWYQQALGQGPEFLTYFQNEAQLDKSGLPSDRFFAERPEGSVSTLKIQRTQQEDSAVYLCASRRQGADAGELFFGEGSRLTVL.

J is TRBJ1-2 and V is TRBV3-1 (or the pseudogene TRBV3-2); D is possibly TRBD1 (5 bases). CDR1 and CDR2 (germline): LGHDT, YNNKEL (reference sequence). V lost 1 base, J lost 8 bases, and 11 bases lay in between. CDR3 length: 13 amino acids. CDR3 sequence (DNA): TGTGCCAGCAGCCAAGGCCGGGGGGAGGGCTACACCTTC. Translating gives CASSQGRGEGYTF.

The chain is built from TRBV28 and TRBJ2-7, with D uncertain. The germline V and J ends were trimmed by 7 bases and 2 bases, with 12 bases remaining between them. Germline lookup yields CDR1 MDHEN and CDR2 SYDVKM. The CDR3 length is 13 residues. The CDR3 sequence: CASIRTVPYEQYF. Here the CDR3 DNA reads TGTGCCAGCATCCGAACAGTACCCTACGAGCAGTACTTC.